A single sample gave rise to the 26 T cell receptor beta chains below, sequenced in a study of blood T cell repertoires in COVID-19. Clones were sequenced by immunoSEQ multiplex PCR, and TCRdb holds only the in-frame ones, with some missing. In the table there are 350,000 or so clones, 88% of which are singletons. The sequenced sample consisted of PBMCs or T cells enriched from blood (not recorded which). Source of these receptors: a woman aged 25 to 39 who had been exposed to COVID-19.

The rearrangement uses TRBV6-2 or TRBV6-3 and TRBJ2-7; D call uncertain. Germline assignment: CDR1 MNHEY and CDR2 SVGEGT. There are 13 residues in the CDR3. V was shortened by 3 bases and J by 2 bases, with 8 bases between the two germline ends. For the CDR3, the DNA is TGTGCCAGCAGTTATTCAGTCCCCTACGAGCAGTACTTC. This codes for CASSYSVPYEQYF.

The chain couples TRBV9 to TRBJ1-1; the D is unclear. Germline lookup yields CDR1 SGDLS and CDR2 YYNGEE. V shed 0 bases and J shed 4 bases, with 19 bases lying between them. This CDR3 has 17 amino acids. The CDR3 DNA reads as TGTGCCAGCAGCGTAGCCCCGGGGTCCTCGGCACGCACTGAAGCTTTCTTT. Its protein is CASSVAPGSSARTEAFF.

The V call is TRBV5-8, the J call TRBJ2-3, with a possible D match to TRBD1 (5 bases). This CDR3 spans 16 amino acids. The germline V and J ends were trimmed by 4 bases and 1 base, with 16 bases remaining between them. Germline V CDR1 and CDR2: SGHTS, YDEGEE. The CDR3 here is CASSRGQGPGTDTQYF. The CDR3 coding sequence is TGTGCCAGCAGCCGTGGGCAGGGTCCGGGCACAGATACGCAGTATTTT.

The chain joins TRBV7-9 to TRBJ1-5, with 9 bases that match TRBD1. The CDR3 is 14 residues long. With 3 bases clipped from V and 7 bases from J, the junction kept 4 bases outside the gene matches. CDR1 and CDR2 from the germline V gene are SEHNR and FQNEAQ (reference sequence). CDR3: CASSLGQGYQPQHF. The CDR3 DNA reads as TGTGCCAGCAGCTTGGGACAGGGATACCAGCCCCAGCATTTT.

The chain has TRBV6-5 and TRBJ2-3; tentatively, D is TRBD1 (5 bases). Germline V gene lookup returns CDR1 MNHEY and CDR2 SVGAGI. V was pared by 4 bases and J by 4 bases, with 15 bases between. The CDR3 length is 15 residues. In DNA form, the CDR3 reads TGTGCCAGCAGTTTCATCAGGGTAGGGGCAGATACGCAGTATTTT. It specifies CASSFIRVGADTQYF.

This chain connects TRBV5-1 to TRBJ1-2, with D possibly matching TRBD1 (6 bases). CDR1 is SGHRS and CDR2 is YFSETQ in the germline V gene. With 1 base removed from V and 4 bases from J, the gap between germline ends came to 17 bases. The CDR3 spans 16 residues. CDR3 region: CASSLSPTTGIYGYTF. CDR3 in DNA: TGCGCCAGCAGCTTGTCTCCAACAACAGGGATCTATGGCTACACCTTC. The whole variable domain, remainder taken from reference TRBV5-1 and TRBJ1-2, is KAGVTQTPRYLIKTRGQQVTLSCSPISGHRSVSWYQQTPGQGLQFLFEYFSETQRNKGNFPGRFSGRQFSNSRSEMNVSTLELGDSALYLCASSLSPTTGIYGYTFGSGTRLTVV.

The V gene is TRBV5-1, the J gene TRBJ2-5; 9 positions agree with TRBD1. Unmatched junction bases numbered 3, after V lost 3 bases and J lost 3 bases. Germline CDR1 SGHRS, CDR2 YFSETQ. The CDR3 loop spans 14 amino acids. This CDR3 reads CASSSGDREETQYF. DNA for the CDR3: TGCGCCAGCAGCTCAGGGGACAGGGAAGAGACCCAGTACTTC.

CDR3 sequence reads: CASRAPGGSSNTEAFF. DNA of the CDR3: TGTGCCAGCAGGGCCCCCGGGGGTAGCTCGAACACTGAAGCTTTCTTT. The chain combines TRBV28 with TRBJ1-1; D possibly corresponds to TRBD1 (5 bases). The CDR3 has 16 amino acids. Germline CDR1 and CDR2: MDHEN and SYDVKM. Trimming took 6 bases from V and 1 from J, leaving 18 bases between them.

The sample holds one count of this clone. The chain couples TRBV7-3 to TRBJ1-1; TRBD1 agrees at 7 bases. The trim removed 5 bases at V and 1 base at J, leaving 4 bases unmatched. The germline V gene has CDR1 SGHTA and CDR2 FQGTGA. The CDR3 runs 14 residues. The DNA for the CDR3 is TGTGCCAGCAGCAAAAGGGGGCCGAACACTGAAGCTTTCTTT. Its protein is CASSKRGPNTEAFF.

This sequence joins TRBV13 and TRBJ2-7, with a weak D call TRBD2 (5 bases). This CDR3 contains 16 residues. V was cut by 2 bases and J by 3 bases, with 17 bases left in between. The germline V gene encodes CDR1 PRHDT and CDR2 FYEKMQ (reference sequence). DNA for the CDR3: TGTGCCAGCAGCTTAAGGACTGTTGTCCCTAACTACGAGCAGTACTTC. Protein sequence: CASSLRTVVPNYEQYF.

The V call is TRBV19, the J call TRBJ2-1; 8 bases line up with TRBD2. Germline CDR1 is LNHDA and CDR2 is SQIVND (reference sequence). The CDR3 has 14 amino acids. V lost 3 bases to trimming and J lost 3 bases; unmatched junction nucleotides: 1. CDR3 protein: CASSIGTSYNEQFF. CDR3 sequence (DNA): TGTGCCAGTAGTATCGGGACTAGCTACAATGAGCAGTTCTTC.

The chain couples TRBV4-1 to TRBJ1-5; 10 bases match TRBD1. V was pared by 4 bases and J by 1 base, with 1 base of the junction left unmatched. The CDR3 loop spans 15 amino acids. From germline, CDR1 is MGHRA and CDR2 YSYEKL. DNA of the CDR3: TGCGCCAGCAGCCCGGACAGGGGGAGCAATCAGCCCCAGCATTTT. It is translated as CASSPDRGSNQPQHF.

The gene calls are TRBV20-1 and TRBJ2-5, with D perhaps matching TRBD2 (6 bases). The germline gives CDR1 DFQATT, CDR2 SNEGSKA (reference sequence). This CDR3 region has 11 residues. This CDR3 is CMSGLGGTQYF. CDR3 nucleotide sequence: TGCATGAGCGGCCTCGGGGGGACCCAGTACTTC.

Concerning this clone itself: This sample also contains other DNA sequences that code for the same CDR3. The V call is TRBV7-9, the J call TRBJ1-5; TRBD1 might be the D (6 bases). CDR3 length equals 13 residues. Germline V lookup: CDR1 SEHNR, CDR2 FQNEAQ (reference sequence). The germline V and J ends were trimmed by 4 bases and 4 bases, with 8 bases remaining between them. The chain's CDR3 is CASSSGQNQPQHF. The CDR3 nucleotides are TGTGCCAGCAGCTCTGGACAGAATCAGCCCCAGCATTTT.

The CDR3 region is CASSFGEAYYNSPLHF. The DNA of the CDR3 is TGTGCCAGCAGTTTCGGGGAGGCGTACTATAATTCACCCCTCCACTTT. The V and J genes are TRBV27 and TRBJ1-6, with D unresolved. V lost 3 bases, J lost 3 bases, and 12 bases lay in between. Germline V gene data show CDR1 as MNHEY and CDR2 as SMNVEV (reference sequence). CDR3 size: 16 residues.

CDR3 region: CASSLAQRGNTDTQYF. The CDR3, as DNA: TGTGCCAGCAGCTTAGCGCAGCGGGGAAACACAGATACGCAGTATTTT. This chain connects TRBV7-2 to TRBJ2-3; 7 nucleotides line up with TRBD2. CDR3 length: 16 amino acids. The ends lost 0 bases at V and 2 bases at J; junction bases unmatched: 5. Germline lookup yields CDR1 SGHTA and CDR2 FQGNSA.

V gene TRBV20-1 combines with J gene TRBJ2-2; 8 positions match TRBD2. The germline V gene has CDR1 DFQATT and CDR2 SNEGSKA (reference sequence). The CDR3 has 16 residues. The trim removed 3 bases at V and 0 bases at J, leaving 6 bases unmatched. The CDR3: CSASRVSGTNTGELFF. The DNA for the CDR3 is TGCAGTGCTAGTCGCGTTAGCGGGACGAACACCGGGGAGCTGTTTTTT.

This clone was detected only a few times. This chain joins TRBV3-1 (or the pseudogene TRBV3-2) and TRBJ2-1; the match to TRBD2 covers 10 bases. Germline CDR1 LGHDT, CDR2 YNNKEL (reference sequence). CDR3 size: 17 residues. After removal of 0 bases from V and 0 bases from J, the junction contained 2 bases not matched to a gene. The CDR3 loop is CASSQDVAGGSYNEQFF. The CDR3, as DNA: TGTGCCAGCAGCCAAGACGTAGCGGGAGGCTCCTACAATGAGCAGTTCTTC.

The chain joins TRBV3-1 (or the pseudogene TRBV3-2) to TRBJ2-1, with D possibly matching TRBD1 (5 bases). The V end lost 1 base, the J end lost 7 bases, and 11 bases lay between the germline ends. Germline loops: CDR1 LGHDT, CDR2 YNNKEL (reference sequence). The length of the CDR3 is 14 residues. CDR3 DNA sequence: TGTGCCAGCAGCCAAGCCCTAGGGGAAAATGAGCAGTTCTTC. Protein product: CASSQALGENEQFF.

The chain has TRBV7-9 and TRBJ1-5, with D tentatively TRBD1 (6 bases). Germline values: CDR1 SEHNR, CDR2 FQNEAQ (reference sequence). Trimming shortened V by 0 bases and J by 3 bases, and 9 bases separated the two germline ends. There are 15 residues in the CDR3. In nucleotides, the CDR3 is TGTGCCAGCAGCTTAGCGGGGACAATCAATCAGCCCCAGCATTTT. Its translation: CASSLAGTINQPQHF.

The rearrangement uses TRBV29-1 and TRBJ1-2, with D maybe TRBD1 (6 bases). V shed 7 bases and J shed 1 base, with 10 bases lying between them. The V gene's germline CDR1 is SQVTM and CDR2 ANQGSEA. The CDR3 has 12 amino acids. DNA for the CDR3: TGCAGCGGGACAGATATTAACTATGGCTACACCTTC. Protein sequence: CSGTDINYGYTF.

The chain uses TRBV5-5 and TRBJ2-7, with D possibly being TRBD1 (6 bases). V lost 0 bases and J 6 bases, leaving 13 bases between the germline ends. Germline V gives CDR1 SGHKS, CDR2 YYEKEE (reference sequence). The CDR3 totals 14 residues. CDR3 protein: CASSLGQGPSEQYF. The CDR3 nucleotides read TGTGCCAGCAGCTTGGGTCAGGGGCCTTCCGAGCAGTACTTC.

This clone was seen just once. V gene TRBV27 combines with J gene TRBJ1-1; D not resolved. V was shortened by 6 bases and J by 0 bases, with 5 bases between the two germline ends. CDR1 MNHEY and CDR2 SMNVEV come from the germline V gene (reference sequence). CDR3 size: 12 residues. CDR3 in DNA: TGTGCCAGCAGGTCTCTGAACACTGAAGCTTTCTTT. Its translation is CASRSLNTEAFF.

In this sample, this clone turned up once. V is TRBV10-3 and J is TRBJ2-3; TRBD1 agrees at 10 bases. CDR3 length equals 16 residues. The V gene's germline CDR1 is ENHRY and CDR2 SYGVKD. With 6 bases clipped from V and 3 bases from J, the junction kept 9 bases outside the gene matches. CDR3 DNA sequence: TGTGCCATCAGCCTAATTAGGGACAGGGGAACAGATACGCAGTATTTT. Translating gives CAISLIRDRGTDTQYF.

The chain recombines TRBV10-1 with TRBJ1-5, with D possibly TRBD1 on 5 matching bases. The V gene's germline CDR1 is WNHNN and CDR2 SYGVQD (reference sequence). The CDR3 is 15 amino acids. With 6 bases removed from V and 5 bases from J, the gap between germline ends came to 17 bases. CDR3 loop: CASSLTGSTHQPQHF. The CDR3 DNA is TGCGCCAGCAGCTTAACAGGCTCGACTCATCAGCCCCAGCATTTT.

The chain links TRBV27 to TRBJ2-7; TRBD2 might be the D (6 bases). Germline CDR1 MNHEY, CDR2 SMNVEV (reference sequence). CDR3 length equals 20 residues. With 3 bases removed from V and 3 bases from J, the gap between germline ends came to 30 bases. CDR3 region: CASSFAPMLDKAGLLYEQYF. In nucleotides, the CDR3 is TGTGCCAGCAGTTTTGCTCCAATGTTGGACAAAGCGGGTCTCCTCTACGAGCAGTACTTC.